Each of the 12 T cell receptor beta chains below was sequenced from the same sample in a study of T cells after yellow fever vaccination (dated by TCRdb to about 2019). Libraries were built with 5' RACE. The reads were generated on an Illumina HiSeq 2500. The raw public reads went through TCRdb reprocessing: fastp at Q25, MiXCR clone calling, in-frame beta chains kept. Identical CDR3 proteins give one entry, which carries the most common genes and DNA. Here the sample has hundreds of thousands of distinct CDR3 sequences; 19% occur a single time. Around 15% of the sample belongs to the ten largest clones. According to the study, the label for this sample's treatment or condition signals: live attenuated yellow fever vaccine strain. The material sequenced was PBMCs, taken 15 days after the yellow fever booster vaccination. Every receptor here comes from a young man who received the YFV17D yellow fever vaccine.

This clonotype was detected ten times or more. The V call is TRBV3-1, the J call TRBJ2-7; tentative D call: TRBD2 (5 bases). Germline CDR1 and CDR2: LGHDT and YNNKEL (reference sequence). The germline V and J ends were trimmed by 9 bases and 0 bases, with 12 bases remaining between them. The CDR3 contains 13 residues. The CDR3 loop reads CASRGISSYEQYF. The DNA for the CDR3 is TGTGCCAGTCGGGGAATAAGCTCCTACGAGCAGTACTTC.

A few counts support this clonotype. V usage is TRBV18 and J usage is TRBJ2-5; D is perhaps TRBD1 or TRBD2 (5 bases each). CDR1 is KGHSH, CDR2 LQKENI, per germline. With 4 bases removed from V and 4 bases from J, the gap between germline ends came to 13 bases. The CDR3 consists of 14 residues. CDR3 DNA: TGTGCCAGCTCACGGGTCGGGGCTGGAGAGACCCAGTACTTC. Its protein product is CASSRVGAGETQYF.

The chain is built from TRBV28 and TRBJ2-2; TRBD2 agrees at 9 bases. With V trimmed by 5 bases and J by 4 bases, 8 bases remained unmatched. The CDR3 runs 16 residues. The germline gives CDR1 MDHEN, CDR2 SYDVKM. CDR3 amino acids: CASSTIAGEGTGELFF. The CDR3 DNA is TGTGCCAGCAGTACAATAGCGGGAGAAGGCACCGGGGAGCTGTTTTTT. Variable domain in full (rest from reference TRBV28 and TRBJ2-2): DVKVTQSSRYLVKRTGEKVFLECVQDMDHENMFWYRQDPGLGLRLIYFSYDVKMKEKGDIPEGYSVSREKKERFSLILESASTNQTSMYLCASSTIAGEGTGELFFGEGSRLTVL.

The sample holds a few counts of this clonotype. The chain recombines TRBV20-1 with TRBJ2-5; 10 nucleotides match TRBD2. The germline V gene encodes CDR1 DFQATT and CDR2 SNEGSKA (reference sequence). V gave up 3 bases and J gave up 5 bases; unmatched junction bases: 15. This CDR3 is built from 17 residues. CDR3 nucleotides: TGCAGTGCTAGGAGGAAAGCGGGAGGGGAACTGACGGAGACCCAGTACTTC. As protein: CSARRKAGGELTETQYF.

V is TRBV20-1 and J is TRBJ2-7; TRBD1 is a possible D gene (6 bases). V was cut by 7 bases and J by 4 bases, with 11 bases left in between. Germline values: CDR1 DFQATT, CDR2 SNEGSKA (reference sequence). The CDR3 sequence is 11 residues long. CDR3 sequence (DNA): TGCAGTGGGGACATCGGATACGAGCAGTACTTC. It encodes CSGDIGYEQYF.

This clonotype was observed once. One end of the junction fails to match germline, which may point to a read error. V gene TRBV10-2 combines with J gene TRBJ1-1; D gene uncertain. CDR3 size: 13 residues. Per germline, CDR1 WSHSY and CDR2 SAAADI. The CDR3 DNA is TGCGCCATCAGTGGGAACGGAAACACTGAAGCTTTCTTT. The encoded protein is CAISGNGNTEAFF.

This clonotype occurred a few times. The chain carries TRBV20-1 and TRBJ2-1; 13 bases agree with TRBD2. Germline V gives CDR1 DFQATT, CDR2 SNEGSKA (reference sequence). The ends lost 1 base at V and 7 bases at J; junction bases unmatched: 7. The CDR3 totals 16 residues. CDR3 amino acids: CSARGRTSGSGNEQFF. DNA of the CDR3: TGCAGTGCTAGAGGACGGACTAGCGGGAGTGGGAATGAGCAGTTCTTC.

The rearrangement uses TRBV5-5 and TRBJ2-7; D call uncertain. Germline V gives CDR1 SGHKS, CDR2 YYEKEE (reference sequence). Trimming cost V 0 bases and J 3 bases, with 7 bases left between them. CDR3 length: 13 amino acids. DNA for the CDR3: TGTGCCAGCAGCTTGGTCGCTAACTACGAGCAGTACTTC. It yields the protein CASSLVANYEQYF.

The chain links TRBV30 to TRBJ2-7; 8 bases map to TRBD1. V shed 0 bases and J 6 bases; nucleotides not matched to a gene: 7. Germline V gives CDR1 GTSNPN, CDR2 SVGIG (reference sequence). The CDR3 sequence is 14 residues long. The CDR3 is CAWSVQGGSVEQYF. CDR3 nucleotide sequence: TGTGCCTGGAGTGTACAGGGGGGATCGGTCGAGCAGTACTTC.

The V call is TRBV19, the J call TRBJ2-6; 7 bases are shared with TRBD1. The CDR3 runs to 21 residues. V shed 1 base and J 0 bases; nucleotides not matched to a gene: 15. Germline lookup yields CDR1 LNHDA and CDR2 SQIVND (reference sequence). CDR3 in amino acids: CASSIVRGGSYRYSGANVLTF. Written as DNA, the CDR3 is TGTGCCAGTAGTATAGTCAGAGGGGGCAGCTACCGATACTCTGGGGCCAACGTCCTGACTTTC.

The CDR3 DNA is TGTGCCAGCAGTTACATTCGGGGGGAGCAGCCCCAGCATTTT. As protein: CASSYIRGEQPQHF. V gene TRBV6-5 combines with J gene TRBJ1-5; tentatively, D is TRBD1 (5 bases). The CDR3 is 14 residues long. V lost 2 bases to trimming and J lost 7 bases, with 12 bases between them. From germline, CDR1 is MNHEY and CDR2 SVGAGI.

V and J are TRBV20-1 and TRBJ2-3; 9 bases are shared with TRBD2. The CDR3 sequence is 13 residues long. The ends lost 6 bases at V and 5 bases at J; junction bases unmatched: 6. Germline CDR1 reads DFQATT; CDR2 reads SNEGSKA (reference sequence). The chain's CDR3 is CSASSGSVDTQYF. The CDR3 DNA reads as TGCAGTGCGAGTAGCGGGAGTGTAGATACGCAGTATTTT.